This is a list of T cell receptor beta chains from one sample in a study of cytomegalovirus exposure and HLA in healthy donors. Here immunoSEQ multiplex PCR was the method, and the copy in TCRdb shows in-frame clones only, minus some. The sample lists 100,000 or so clones, roughly 73% occurring once. Sequenced sample: PBMCs. These receptors all stem from a middle-aged woman in good health and CMV-seropositive. Both conserved end residues are part of each CDR3. The D gene is left open where the match is weak. The size of a clone is reported for some rows only, either as once, few or many, or as a class for expanded clones.

j_call clone_size d_call v_call cdr3_aa cdr3_nt
TRBJ2-1 NA TRBD2 TRBV5-1 CASSLSGGGPYNEQFF TGCGCCAGCAGCTTGAGCGGGGGGGGACCTTACAATGAGCAGTTCTTC
TRBJ1-1 NA TRBD1 TRBV6-1 CASTSYRQGSTEAFF TGTGCCAGCACCAGTTACAGACAGGGGAGCACTGAAGCTTTCTTT
TRBJ2-2 once TRBD1 TRBV18 CASSPSAQGVMVATGELFF TGTGCCAGCTCACCCTCCGCGCAGGGGGTAATGGTGGCCACCGGGGAGCTGTTTTTT
TRBJ1-3 NA NA TRBV2 CASSDGQPAGNTIYF TGTGCCAGCAGTGATGGACAGCCCGCCGGAAACACCATATATTTT
TRBJ1-4 NA TRBD1 TRBV7-9 CASSTRGGTGGEFGEKLFF TGTGCCAGCAGCACCCGAGGCGGGACAGGGGGAGAGTTCGGTGAAAAACTGTTTTTT
TRBJ2-1 NA NA TRBV29-1 CSVVTSFSYEQFF TGCAGCGTTGTGACTAGTTTCTCCTATGAGCAGTTCTTC
TRBJ1-1 NA NA TRBV7-2 CASSLRGPEAFF TGTGCCAGCAGCTTACGAGGGCCTGAAGCTTTCTTT
TRBJ2-7 NA NA TRBV7-2 CASSLQYEQYF TGTGCCAGCAGTTTACAGTACGAGCAGTACTTC
TRBJ2-7 NA NA TRBV27 CASSLRGPYEQYF TGTGCCAGCAGTTTAAGAGGGCCCTACGAGCAGTACTTC
TRBJ1-2 NA TRBD1 TRBV19 CASSKGQDLGYTF TGTGCCAGTAGTAAAGGACAGGATTTAGGCTACACCTTC
TRBJ2-5 NA TRBD1 TRBV7-9 CASSFQTGEETQYF TGTGCCAGCAGCTTCCAGACAGGGGAGGAGACCCAGTACTTC
TRBJ2-1 NA NA TRBV7-6 CASSLDRSYNEQFF TGTGCCAGCAGCTTAGACAGGTCCTACAATGAGCAGTTCTTC
TRBJ2-1 once TRBD2 TRBV5-4 CATGLAGADEQFF TGTGCCACCGGACTAGCGGGAGCGGATGAGCAGTTCTTC
TRBJ2-5 NA TRBD2 TRBV5-6 CASSLFEAGVETQYF TGTGCCAGCAGCTTGTTTGAAGCGGGGGTGGAGACCCAGTACTTC
TRBJ2-1 NA NA TRBV9 CASSVRWEKGEQFF TGTGCCAGCAGCGTACGGTGGGAGAAAGGGGAGCAGTTCTTC
TRBJ2-7 NA TRBD2 TRBV5-1 CASSLGLAASYEQYF TGCGCCAGCAGCTTGGGACTAGCGGCTTCCTACGAGCAGTACTTC
TRBJ2-7 few NA TRBV18 CASSPDRYEQYF TGTGCCAGCTCACCAGACAGGTACGAGCAGTACTTC
TRBJ2-3 NA TRBD2 TRBV5-1 CASSSILAGGSRDTQYF TGCGCCAGCAGCTCAATCTTAGCGGGAGGGTCACGAGATACGCAGTATTTT